Listed below are T cell receptor beta chains from one sample, sequenced in a study of technical replicates of blood from a few donors. The data were produced by immunoSEQ multiplex PCR, yet TCRdb's version contains in-frame clones alone and is incomplete. The sample lists around 50,000 clones; about 96% were seen once. Material for sequencing was T cells isolated from PBMCs. Receptors were obtained from a human donor in good health. The CDR3 runs from the conserved cysteine through the conserved F or W. Fields, in order: V gene, J gene, clone size, D gene, CDR3 DNA, CDR3 protein. The D gene is left open where the match is weak. Clone size is not always given. Where it is, it says once, few, many or a class for expanded clones.

V: TRBV7-3
J: TRBJ2-5
size: -
D: -
DNA: TGTGCCAGCAGCCAACAGTTTCAAGAGACCCAGTACTTC
CDR3: CASSQQFQETQYF

V: TRBV4-1
J: TRBJ2-1
size: -
D: TRBD2
DNA: TGCGCCAGCAGCCAAGGAAATAGCGGGAGAATGAATGAGCAGTTCTTC
CDR3: CASSQGNSGRMNEQFF

V: TRBV5-6
J: TRBJ2-1
size: -
D: TRBD2
DNA: TGTGCCAGCAGTGACCCCCGGAGCGCTAGCGGGTTCGAGCAGTTCTTC
CDR3: CASSDPRSASGFEQFF

V: TRBV25-1
J: TRBJ1-1
size: -
D: TRBD1
DNA: TGTGCCAGCAGTCGCCACGGAGGGGGCGCTGACACTGAAGCTTTCTTT
CDR3: CASSRHGGGADTEAFF

V: TRBV28
J: TRBJ1-1
size: few
D: TRBD1
DNA: TGTGCCAGCAGCGCCGGGACAGGGGAGCTCACTGAAGCTTTCTTT
CDR3: CASSAGTGELTEAFF

V: TRBV19
J: TRBJ1-2
size: -
D: -
DNA: TGTGCCAGTAGTTCTGAAGGGAGCGGCTACACCTTC
CDR3: CASSSEGSGYTF

V: TRBV2
J: TRBJ1-1
size: -
D: TRBD1
DNA: TGTGCCAGCAGCCCCGCCGGACAGGGGAACACTGAAGCTTTCTTT
CDR3: CASSPAGQGNTEAFF

V: TRBV5-6
J: TRBJ1-2
size: -
D: -
DNA: TGTGCCAGCAGCTTGCGGGAAAATTATGGCTACACCTTC
CDR3: CASSLRENYGYTF

V: TRBV5-1
J: TRBJ1-1
size: -
D: -
DNA: TGCGCCAGCAGCTTGGTTTCCAGGGATAATATTTTGAACACTGAAGCTTTCTTT
CDR3: CASSLVSRDNILNTEAFF

V: TRBV4-2
J: TRBJ1-5
size: -
D: -
DNA: TGTGCCAGCAGCCAAGAGAATAGGGAGGGGCAGCCCCAGCATTTT
CDR3: CASSQENREGQPQHF

V: TRBV30
J: TRBJ2-3
size: -
D: TRBD2
DNA: TGTGCCTGGAGTAACAGCGGGGGGAGCACAGATACGCAGTATTTT
CDR3: CAWSNSGGSTDTQYF

V: TRBV10-3
J: TRBJ2-3
size: -
D: -
DNA: TGTGCCATCAGCGAGGGGCAAGGGAGAAGAGCAGATACGCAGTATTTT
CDR3: CAISEGQGRRADTQYF

V: TRBV6-6
J: TRBJ2-1
size: -
D: TRBD1
DNA: TGTGCCAGCGAACCTAGGACAGGGCCCAATGAGCAGTTCTTC
CDR3: CASEPRTGPNEQFF

V: TRBV19
J: TRBJ2-7
size: -
D: -
DNA: TGTGCCAGTAGTATAACCCAGGGTTACGAGCAGTACTTC
CDR3: CASSITQGYEQYF

V: TRBV11-2
J: TRBJ2-5
size: -
D: TRBD2
DNA: TGTGCCAGCAGCTTAGGAATAGCGGGAGTAGAGACCCAGTACTTC
CDR3: CASSLGIAGVETQYF

V: TRBV4-2
J: TRBJ2-7
size: -
D: -
DNA: TGTGCCAGCAGCCACGACACAAAGTACGAGCAGTACTTC
CDR3: CASSHDTKYEQYF

V: TRBV13
J: TRBJ2-7
size: -
D: -
DNA: TGTGCCAGCAGCCCAGAGGCGCCTAACTCCTACGAGCAGTACTTC
CDR3: CASSPEAPNSYEQYF

V: TRBV11-3
J: TRBJ2-1
size: -
D: TRBD2
DNA: TGTGCCAGCAGCTTAGGACTAGCCCATGAGCAGTTCTTC
CDR3: CASSLGLAHEQFF

V: TRBV2
J: TRBJ1-1
size: once
D: -
DNA: TGTGCCAGCAGTGATCGTGGGCCAGAAGCTTTCTTT
CDR3: CASSDRGPEAFF

V: TRBV30
J: TRBJ2-1
size: once
D: -
DNA: TGTGCCTGGAGTGTACTGGGCAGGCAGTCCTACAATGAGCAGTTCTTC
CDR3: CAWSVLGRQSYNEQFF

V: TRBV9
J: TRBJ2-7
size: -
D: TRBD2
DNA: TGTGCCAGCAGCAAAGGGACTAGCGGAACCTACGAGCAGTACTTC
CDR3: CASSKGTSGTYEQYF

V: TRBV19
J: TRBJ2-3
size: -
D: TRBD2
DNA: TGTGCCACCCGACGCCTAGCGGGAGTGGATACGCAGTATTTT
CDR3: CATRRLAGVDTQYF

V: TRBV19
J: TRBJ1-1
size: -
D: -
DNA: TGTGCCAGTAGTATGGGGGGGCGCATCACTGAAGCTTTCTTT
CDR3: CASSMGGRITEAFF

V: TRBV27
J: TRBJ1-5
size: -
D: -
DNA: TGTGCCAGCAGCCCGACTGGAAGCAATCAGCCCCAGCATTTT
CDR3: CASSPTGSNQPQHF

V: TRBV5-6
J: TRBJ2-7
size: -
D: TRBD2
DNA: TGTGCCAGCAGCTTGTCGACTAGCGGGAGGTACTACGAGCAGTACTTC
CDR3: CASSLSTSGRYYEQYF

V: TRBV19
J: TRBJ2-7
size: -
D: TRBD1
DNA: TGTGCCAGTAGTATCCAGGGGGACCTTTACGAGCAGTACTTC
CDR3: CASSIQGDLYEQYF

V: TRBV7-9
J: TRBJ2-7
size: -
D: TRBD1
DNA: TGTGCCAGCAGCCATATGGACAGGGGGACCTACGAGCAGTACTTC
CDR3: CASSHMDRGTYEQYF

V: TRBV6-5
J: TRBJ1-1
size: -
D: -
DNA: TGTGCCAGCAGCCACCTACAGGGTGTCGACACTGAAGCTTTCTTT
CDR3: CASSHLQGVDTEAFF

V: TRBV9
J: TRBJ2-7
size: -
D: -
DNA: TGTGCCAGCAGCGGGACAGACCTGCGGGAGCAGTACTTC
CDR3: CASSGTDLREQYF

V: TRBV7-9
J: TRBJ2-3
size: -
D: TRBD2
DNA: TGTGCCAGCAGCCGGATGACTAGCGGGAGTGTCGCAGATACGCAGTATTTT
CDR3: CASSRMTSGSVADTQYF

V: TRBV13
J: TRBJ2-7
size: -
D: TRBD2
DNA: TGTGCCAGCAGCTTTCTCCGACTAGCGGGAGGCTACGAGCAGTACTTC
CDR3: CASSFLRLAGGYEQYF

V: TRBV6-5
J: TRBJ2-1
size: -
D: -
DNA: TGTGCCAGCAGCGGGAGTTCCTACAATGAGCAGTTCTTC
CDR3: CASSGSSYNEQFF

V: TRBV27
J: TRBJ1-5
size: -
D: -
DNA: TGTGCCAGCAGTTTAATGACGGGGAATCAGCCCCAGCATTTT
CDR3: CASSLMTGNQPQHF

V: TRBV7-3
J: TRBJ2-2
size: -
D: TRBD1
DNA: TGTGCCAGCAGCTTAACAGGGGGCGAATACGGGGAGCTGTTTTTT
CDR3: CASSLTGGEYGELFF

V: TRBV6-5
J: TRBJ2-6
size: -
D: -
DNA: TGTGCCAGCAGTTGGGGAGCCTCTGGGGCCAACGTCCTGACTTTC
CDR3: CASSWGASGANVLTF

V: TRBV6-5
J: TRBJ2-1
size: -
D: TRBD1
DNA: TGTGCCAGCAGTTACTCGGGACAGGGCTACAATGAGCAGTTCTTC
CDR3: CASSYSGQGYNEQFF